Below, 23 T cell receptor beta chains from the same sample are listed, as sequenced in a study of blood T cell repertoires in COVID-19. Measured with immunoSEQ multiplex PCR; TCRdb has only the in-frame clones, and not every one. The sample includes hundreds of thousands of clones, roughly 87% of them seen just once. The sequenced sample was PBMCs or T cells enriched from blood (not recorded which). The source is a woman aged 40 to 50 who had recovered from COVID-19.

The chain has TRBV16 and TRBJ1-4; D is unresolved. V was pared by 0 bases and J by 6 bases, with 8 bases between. CDR3 size: 14 residues. Germline values: CDR1 KGHSY, CDR2 FQNENV. The DNA for the CDR3 is TGTGCCAGCAGCCAATCTCCGGGAGATGAAAAACTGTTTTTT. As protein: CASSQSPGDEKLFF.

In regard to this clone: The same CDR3 can be traced to other DNA sequences in this sample. The V call is TRBV24-1, the J call TRBJ1-2, with a possible D match to TRBD1 (5 bases). From germline, CDR1 is KGHDR and CDR2 SFDVKD. Trimming shortened V by 3 bases and J by 8 bases, and 12 bases separated the two germline ends. The CDR3 sequence is 13 residues long. The chain's CDR3 is CATSDPGRAGYTF. Written as DNA, the CDR3 is TGTGCCACCAGTGATCCGGGCAGGGCGGGCTACACCTTC.

The chain couples TRBV20-1 to TRBJ1-6, with D tentatively TRBD1 (6 bases). Per the germline V gene, CDR1 is DFQATT and CDR2 is SNEGSKA (reference sequence). V was trimmed by 3 bases and J by 8 bases, leaving 11 bases between them. CDR3 length: 13 residues. CDR3 loop: CSASQGQHSPLHF. In nucleotides, the CDR3 is TGCAGTGCTAGTCAGGGGCAGCATTCACCCCTCCACTTT.

The chain employs TRBV21-1 and TRBJ2-3; the table's D call, TRBD1, was not checked against the DNA. TRBV21-1 is shown as a pseudogene. The CDR3 consists of 15 residues. CDR3 sequence: CASRIEGESRDTQYF. For the CDR3, the DNA is TGTGCCAGCAGAATCGAGGGGGAGAGCCGGGATACGCAGTATTTT.

This clone showed up just a few times. The CDR3 here is CASTRQGGIGEQYF. In nucleotides, the CDR3 is TGTGCCAGCACCCGACAGGGCGGGATCGGGGAGCAGTACTTC. The gene calls are TRBV2 and TRBJ2-7, with D maybe TRBD1 (7 bases). The length of the CDR3 is 14 residues. Germline values: CDR1 SNHLY, CDR2 FYNNEI. Trimming pared 7 bases from V and 7 bases from J, leaving 20 bases between.

The gene calls are TRBV7-8 and TRBJ2-7; 9 nucleotides match TRBD2. V trimming: 1 base; J trimming: 4 bases; junction bases outside the gene matches: 8. CDR3 size: 16 residues. Germline lookup yields CDR1 SGHVS and CDR2 FQNEAQ. The CDR3 sequence: CASSLVVAGGRYEQYF. CDR3 in DNA: TGTGCCAGCAGCTTAGTCGTTGCGGGAGGGAGATACGAGCAGTACTTC.

This clone was recorded once. J is TRBJ1-1 and V is TRBV2; D unclear. This CDR3 has 13 amino acids. Germline lookup yields CDR1 SNHLY and CDR2 FYNNEI. Trimming removed 6 bases from V and 0 bases from J, with 8 bases in between. For the CDR3, the DNA is TGTGCCAGCAGGGAGGGAGTGAACACTGAAGCTTTCTTT. It is translated as CASREGVNTEAFF.

This chain connects TRBV29-1 to TRBJ1-2; D is possibly TRBD1 (5 bases). CDR1 is SQVTM and CDR2 is ANQGSEA in the germline V gene. The CDR3 runs to 13 residues. With 0 bases removed from V and 7 bases from J, the gap between germline ends came to 12 bases. CDR3 nucleotides: TGCAGCGTTGAAGAGGGGCCAGGACCTGGCTACACCTTC. Encoded protein: CSVEEGPGPGYTF.

This chain connects TRBV7-2 to TRBJ2-5; TRBD1 is a possible D gene (5 bases). The CDR3 loop spans 15 amino acids. V lost 5 bases and J lost 5, with 18 bases in between. Germline assignment: CDR1 SGHTA and CDR2 FQGNSA. In DNA, the CDR3 is TGTGCCAGCAGCGTCCTTGAAGGGGCCTGGGAGACCCAGTACTTC. It encodes CASSVLEGAWETQYF.

The chain is built from TRBV27 and TRBJ2-3; D unresolved. Germline assignment: CDR1 MNHEY and CDR2 SMNVEV (reference sequence). CDR3 length equals 11 residues. Deletions cut 6 bases from V and 4 bases from J, with 5 bases between. CDR3 loop: CASSRADTQYF. CDR3 nucleotides: TGTGCCAGCAGCCGAGCAGATACGCAGTATTTT.

The chain has TRBV5-1 and TRBJ2-7, with 7 bases lining up with TRBD1. Germline assignment: CDR1 SGHRS and CDR2 YFSETQ. Germline trimming cut 4 bases from V and 1 base from J; bases unmatched to any gene: 11. This CDR3 spans 16 amino acids. CDR3 region: CASSANRDSASYEQYF. DNA for the CDR3: TGCGCCAGCAGCGCGAACCGGGACAGTGCATCCTACGAGCAGTACTTC. Filled out from reference TRBV5-1 and TRBJ2-7, the complete variable domain reads KAGVTQTPRYLIKTRGQQVTLSCSPISGHRSVSWYQQTPGQGLQFLFEYFSETQRNKGNFPGRFSGRQFSNSRSEMNVSTLELGDSALYLCASSANRDSASYEQYFGPGTRLTVT.

This clone was detected only a few times. The chain recombines TRBV18 with TRBJ1-1; TRBD1 is a possible D gene (6 bases). Trimming cost V 3 bases and J 6 bases, with 14 bases left between them. The CDR3 is 14 amino acids. The germline V gene has CDR1 KGHSH and CDR2 LQKENI. CDR3 coding DNA: TGTGCCAGCTCACCGGGGGCGAGAAAGTCTGAAGCTTTCTTT. Its translation is CASSPGARKSEAFF. The entire variable domain, with the rest obtained from reference TRBV18 and TRBJ1-1, is as follows: NAGVMQNPRHLVRRRGQEARLRCSPMKGHSHVYWYRQLPEEGLKFMVYLQKENIIDESGMPKERFSAEFPKEGPSILRIQQVVRGDSAAYFCASSPGARKSEAFFGQGTRLTVV.

This clone was counted many times. The chain recombines TRBV14 with TRBJ2-1, with TRBD2 identical over 12 bases. Germline loops: CDR1 SGHDN, CDR2 FVKESK. The J segment lost 5 bases and the V segment lost 2 bases, leaving 4 bases of the junction unmatched. The CDR3 totals 16 residues. The CDR3 sequence is CASSQLAGGRNNEQFF. CDR3 in DNA: TGTGCCAGCAGCCAACTAGCGGGAGGGCGGAACAATGAGCAGTTCTTC.

The chain carries TRBV6-6 and TRBJ1-1; D not certain. The CDR3 sequence is 13 residues long. CDR1 MNHNY and CDR2 SVGAGI come from the germline V gene (reference sequence). The germline V and J ends were trimmed by 5 bases and 4 bases, with 11 bases remaining between them. DNA for the CDR3: TGTGCCAGCAGTCAATTAGAGGGCACTGAAGCTTTCTTT. This translates into CASSQLEGTEAFF.

V is TRBV2 and J is TRBJ1-5; tentative D call: TRBD1 (6 bases). Trimming pared 2 bases from V and 4 bases from J, leaving 12 bases between. Looked up from germline, CDR1 is SNHLY and CDR2 is FYNNEI. The CDR3 runs 15 residues. CDR3 sequence: CASSERGHPNQPQHF. The CDR3 nucleotides read TGTGCCAGCAGTGAACGGGGACACCCAAATCAGCCCCAGCATTTT. The full variable domain, its missing parts supplied by reference TRBV2 and TRBJ1-5, is EPEVTQTPSHQVTQMGQEVILRCVPISNHLYFYWYRQILGQKVEFLVSFYNNEISEKSEIFDDQFSVERPDGSNFTLKIRSTKLEDSAMYFCASSERGHPNQPQHFGDGTRLSIL.

J is TRBJ2-6 and V is TRBV27; D is undetermined. V lost 4 bases and J 2 bases, leaving 9 bases between the germline ends. The CDR3 is made up of 15 amino acids. Germline loops: CDR1 MNHEY, CDR2 SMNVEV (reference sequence). The chain's CDR3 is CASSSPRTGANVLTF. CDR3 nucleotide sequence: TGTGCCAGCAGTTCCCCGCGAACTGGGGCCAACGTCCTGACTTTC.

CDR3 protein: CAWWGLTEAFF. The CDR3 DNA is TGTGCCTGGTGGGGCTTGACTGAAGCTTTCTTT. The chain joins TRBV30 to TRBJ1-1; D possibly corresponds to TRBD1 (5 bases). The CDR3 is 11 amino acids. Trimming removed 5 bases at V and 5 bases at J, with 9 bases between. Germline CDR1 and CDR2: GTSNPN and SVGIG (reference sequence).

V usage is TRBV2 and J usage is TRBJ2-5, with D tentatively TRBD2 (7 bases). Trimming stripped 3 bases from V and 4 bases from J, with 15 bases between. This CDR3 contains 15 residues. Germline assignment: CDR1 SNHLY and CDR2 FYNNEI. CDR3 nucleotides: TGTGCCAGCAGTGAGGACAGCGGGGCAGGAGAGACCCAGTACTTC. It encodes CASSEDSGAGETQYF. Using reference TRBV2 and TRBJ2-5 for the parts outside the CDR3, the full variable domain is EPEVTQTPSHQVTQMGQEVILRCVPISNHLYFYWYRQILGQKVEFLVSFYNNEISEKSEIFDDQFSVERPDGSNFTLKIRSTKLEDSAMYFCASSEDSGAGETQYFGPGTRLLVL.

The chain employs TRBV4-1 and TRBJ2-1; D may be TRBD1 or TRBD2 (10 bases each). Trimming removed 3 bases at V and 1 base at J, with 28 bases between. The CDR3 runs to 21 residues. Germline assignment: CDR1 MGHRA and CDR2 YSYEKL. CDR3 nucleotides: TGCGCCAGCAGCCACCGGACAGGGGGAAGGACTAGCGGAGGATCCTACAATGAGCAGTTCTTC. This encodes CASSHRTGGRTSGGSYNEQFF.

This clone came up many times. This chain links TRBV30 with TRBJ1-2; 7 nucleotides match TRBD1. Germline CDR1 is GTSNPN and CDR2 is SVGIG (reference sequence). The CDR3 runs to 15 residues. V lost 5 bases, J lost 8 bases, and 17 bases stayed unmatched. The CDR3 protein is CAWSPGSGRGSGYTF. For the CDR3, the DNA is TGTGCCTGGTCCCCCGGTTCGGGCAGGGGGTCCGGCTACACCTTC.

The rearrangement uses TRBV3-1 (or the pseudogene TRBV3-2) and TRBJ2-5, with D perhaps TRBD1 (6 bases). The CDR3 extends over 15 amino acids. With 7 bases removed from V and 4 bases from J, the gap between germline ends came to 19 bases. Germline lookup yields CDR1 LGHDT and CDR2 YNNKEL (reference sequence). The CDR3 protein is CASKNDRIGAETQYF. The CDR3 coding sequence is TGTGCCAGCAAAAATGACAGGATCGGCGCAGAGACCCAGTACTTC.

The genes are TRBV28 and TRBJ2-5, with 8 bases aligning to TRBD2. CDR1 and CDR2 (germline): MDHEN, SYDVKM. The ends lost 7 bases at V and 4 bases at J; junction bases unmatched: 8. This CDR3 spans 14 amino acids. The CDR3 region is CASTPGTSIETQYF. CDR3 sequence (DNA): TGTGCCAGCACCCCCGGGACTAGTATAGAGACCCAGTACTTC. The whole variable domain, remainder taken from reference TRBV28 and TRBJ2-5, is DVKVTQSSRYLVKRTGEKVFLECVQDMDHENMFWYRQDPGLGLRLIYFSYDVKMKEKGDIPEGYSVSREKKERFSLILESASTNQTSMYLCASTPGTSIETQYFGPGTRLLVL.

This rearrangement joins TRBV12-1 to TRBJ1-1; the table's TRBD1 call for D was not verified on the DNA. TRBV12-1 represents a pseudogene. The CDR3 covers 16 residues. This CDR3 reads CASSSKSTGKVPEAFF. In nucleotides, the CDR3 is TGTGCCAGCAGCTCTAAATCAACAGGGAAGGTGCCTGAAGCTTTCTTT.